The clone carrying this T cell receptor beta chain was counted at least ten times. Per the germline V gene, CDR1 is SGHTA and CDR2 is FQGNSA. Trimming pared 4 bases from V and 3 bases from J, leaving 10 bases between. This CDR3 region has 13 residues. TCRdb recomputed calls from the 5' RACE reads with MiXCR, one row per CDR3 protein. The data show more than 3,500 distinct CDR3 sequences, around a tenth seen once. Time point: sample taken at primary tumor resection. Whole RNA from tumor, nontumor lung or frozen PBMC was sequenced unsorted. Patients with untreated early-stage non-small cell lung cancer, numbering some 72, were the donors. This sample is drawn from a study of spatial heterogeneity in lung cancer.

Source: PBMCs, taken at surgery. The chain has TRBV7-2 and TRBJ2-7; D is undetermined. The receptor's source is a male donor with early-stage non-small cell lung cancer. CDR3 region: CASSWTLGYEQYF. For the CDR3, the DNA is TGTGCCAGCAGCTGGACGCTCGGCTACGAGCAGTACTTC.